This T cell receptor beta chain is drawn from a study of T-cell reconstitution after alpha-beta-depleted transplantation in children. Preparation of the TCRbeta library was carried out with unique molecular identifiers. TCRdb re-derived calls from the PCR reads in MiXCR, one entry per CDR3 protein. The sample yields around 480,000 distinct CDR3 sequences, about 30% seen once. This clonotype showed up just a few times. This TCR was recovered from a human donor who donated a stem cell graft to a child with aplastic anemia. The specimen was PBMCs from the stem cell graft donor, collected from the stem cell graft.

The CDR3: CSARDLSKANYEQYF. The CDR3 DNA reads as TGCAGTGCTAGAGATCTGAGCAAGGCAAACTACGAGCAGTACTTC. The chain couples TRBV20-1 to TRBJ2-7; D is undetermined. This CDR3 spans 15 amino acids. Trimming removed 0 bases from V and 3 bases from J, with 15 bases in between. CDR1 and CDR2 (germline): DFQATT, SNEGSKA (reference sequence).